One sample yielded the 22 T cell receptor beta chains listed below, sequenced in a study of metastatic and nonmetastatic thyroid tumors. Before thyroid surgery, none of the patients had received any treatment. TCRdb reprocessed the PCR reads using MiXCR. The table has about 31,000 clones, approximately 19% seen once. Sequenced material: blood. The origin of the receptors is a female donor with papillary thyroid cancer or a benign thyroid nodule (not recorded which). Some clones in this sample may be carry-over from other donors' samples.

This clone was observed once. The rearrangement joins TRBV20-1 to TRBJ2-7; 10 nucleotides agree with TRBD2. Germline CDR1 and CDR2: DFQATT and SNEGSKA (reference sequence). V lost 3 bases, J lost 5 bases, and 4 bases stayed unmatched. This CDR3 has 13 residues. The CDR3 protein is CSARASGRHEQYF. The CDR3 DNA follows: TGCAGTGCTAGGGCTAGCGGGAGACACGAGCAGTACTTC.

The chain has TRBV30 and TRBJ2-7; 7 bases match TRBD2. V was pared by 3 bases and J by 1 base, with 3 bases of the junction left unmatched. Germline lookup yields CDR1 GTSNPN and CDR2 SVGIG (reference sequence). The CDR3 has 13 amino acids. Written as DNA, the CDR3 is TGTGCCTGGAGCGCCGGGGGGTCCTACGAGCAGTACTTC. Translated, it gives CAWSAGGSYEQYF.

This clone showed up many times. This chain joins TRBV14 and TRBJ2-3, with unresolved D. The germline V and J ends were trimmed by 0 bases and 2 bases, with 3 bases remaining between them. This CDR3 is 13 amino acids long. Germline values: CDR1 SGHDN, CDR2 FVKESK. For the CDR3, the DNA is TGTGCCAGCAGCCAAGATCCCACAGATACGCAGTATTTT. Protein product: CASSQDPTDTQYF.

This clone showed up many times. V is TRBV7-6 and J is TRBJ1-3, with D unclear. CDR3 length: 13 residues. Germline values: CDR1 SGHVS, CDR2 FNYEAQ. Trimming removed 5 bases at V and 5 bases at J, with 10 bases between. In DNA form, the CDR3 reads TGTGCCAGCAGCCCGGAGGGCAGAAACACCATATATTTT. Residues: CASSPEGRNTIYF.

This clone was counted ten times or more. J is TRBJ1-2 and V is TRBV2, with TRBD1 as a possible D gene (6 bases). Trimming removed 10 bases at V and 8 bases at J, with 23 bases between. The CDR3 runs to 14 residues. The germline CDR1 and CDR2 sequences are SNHLY and FYNNEI. The CDR3 sequence: CATHGGGVGRGYTF. DNA for the CDR3: TGTGCCACTCACGGCGGGGGCGTAGGGAGAGGCTACACCTTC.

This clone was detected only a few times. V and J are TRBV2 and TRBJ2-7; no definite D call. The germline V gene has CDR1 SNHLY and CDR2 FYNNEI. V lost 0 bases and J 3 bases, leaving 12 bases between the germline ends. The CDR3 runs to 15 residues. This CDR3 reads CASSEAVGQVYEQYF. In nucleotides, the CDR3 is TGTGCCAGCAGTGAAGCGGTAGGGCAGGTCTACGAGCAGTACTTC.

The chain combines TRBV6-2 or TRBV6-3 with TRBJ2-7; D gene unclear. V dropped 0 bases and J dropped 7 bases, with 13 bases sitting between them. The CDR3 contains 14 residues. Per the germline V gene, CDR1 is MNHEY and CDR2 is SVGEGT. CDR3 amino acids: CASSYSTAHREQYF. DNA for the CDR3: TGTGCCAGCAGTTACTCCACAGCACACAGAGAGCAGTACTTC.

This clone counts as medium-sized. The V gene is TRBV12-3 or TRBV12-4, the J gene TRBJ1-2; 8 positions match TRBD1. The CDR3 length is 11 residues. V lost 8 bases and J lost 8; bases outside the gene matches: 4. The CDR3 bases are TGTGCCAGCGGGCAGGGGGCCGGCTACACCTTC. As protein: CASGQGAGYTF.

This clone came up many times. The gene calls are TRBV4-2 and TRBJ1-4, with D tentatively TRBD1 (6 bases). Trimming stripped 8 bases from V and 8 bases from J, with 15 bases between. The CDR3 consists of 13 residues. Germline CDR1 reads LGHNA; CDR2 reads YNFKEQ. CDR3 DNA sequence: TGTGCCAGCTTAGGGGGAAGGAGGGAAAAACTGTTTTTT. Translating gives CASLGGRREKLFF.

The chain couples TRBV20-1 to TRBJ1-6, with 9 bases that match TRBD1. Germline V lookup: CDR1 DFQATT, CDR2 SNEGSKA (reference sequence). This CDR3 spans 13 amino acids. After removal of 6 bases from V and 8 bases from J, the junction contained 5 bases not matched to a gene. Here the CDR3 reads CSARQGGDSPLHF. The CDR3 DNA reads as TGCAGTGCCAGACAGGGGGGGGATTCACCCCTCCACTTT.

This clone showed up many times. DNA for the CDR3: TGTGCCAGCAGCTTAAAGGGCGACGGGCCCCAGCATTTT. This gives the protein CASSLKGDGPQHF. The V gene is TRBV13, the J gene TRBJ1-5; D not resolved. V was shortened by 2 bases and J by 9 bases, with 11 bases between the two germline ends. CDR1 and CDR2 from the germline V gene are PRHDT and FYEKMQ (reference sequence). The CDR3 is made up of 13 amino acids.

The chain combines TRBV12-3 or TRBV12-4 with TRBJ2-2; D is unresolved. Trimming pared 5 bases from V and 7 bases from J, leaving 11 bases between. This CDR3 is 13 amino acids long. The CDR3 is CASSPGLGGELFF. As DNA, the CDR3 is TGTGCCAGCAGTCCAGGTCTCGGCGGGGAGCTGTTTTTT.

This clone was counted a few times. V and J are TRBV6-2 or TRBV6-3 and TRBJ1-5; 9 bases are shared with TRBD1. The CDR3 loop spans 16 amino acids. V shed 2 bases and J 3 bases; nucleotides not matched to a gene: 5. Looked up from germline, CDR1 is MNHEY and CDR2 is SVGEGT. The CDR3, as DNA: TGTGCCAGCAGTTACCCTCGACAGGGGGTCAATCAGCCCCAGCATTTT. Protein product: CASSYPRQGVNQPQHF.

This clone was recorded at least ten times. CDR3 protein: CASSLTGFTDTQYF. CDR3 coding DNA: TGTGCCAGCAGTTTGACGGGGTTCACAGATACGCAGTATTTT. The chain couples TRBV12-3 or TRBV12-4 to TRBJ2-3, with a tentative D call TRBD2 (5 bases). CDR3 length: 14 residues. V dropped 3 bases and J dropped 2 bases, with 9 bases sitting between them.

This clone counts as medium-sized. This same CDR3 is encoded by further DNA sequences in the sample. This chain uses TRBV6-2 or TRBV6-3 with TRBJ2-1, with D perhaps given as TRBD1 or TRBD2 (5 bases each). This CDR3 comprises 15 residues. The germline V gene has CDR1 MNHEY and CDR2 SVGEGT. The V end was cut by 0 bases, the J end by 9 bases, with 15 bases between. The CDR3 loop reads CASSYSRGWASEQFF. CDR3 nucleotides: TGTGCCAGCAGTTACTCCCGGGGCTGGGCGAGTGAGCAGTTCTTC.

The chain couples TRBV5-1 to TRBJ2-7; 7 nucleotides match TRBD1. The CDR3 sequence is 13 residues long. Trimming at V came to 4 bases and at J to 7 bases, leaving 8 bases not matched to a gene. CDR1 is SGHRS, CDR2 YFSETQ, per germline. CDR3 in amino acids: CASSIGQAGEQYF. Written as DNA, the CDR3 is TGCGCCAGCAGCATAGGACAGGCAGGGGAGCAGTACTTC. Full variable domain (missing parts from reference TRBV5-1 and TRBJ2-7): KAGVTQTPRYLIKTRGQQVTLSCSPISGHRSVSWYQQTPGQGLQFLFEYFSETQRNKGNFPGRFSGRQFSNSRSEMNVSTLELGDSALYLCASSIGQAGEQYFGPGTRLTVT.

This clone was detected many times. V is TRBV4-2 and J is TRBJ1-1; D gene ambiguous. V lost 0 bases and J lost 3, with 11 bases in between. This CDR3 contains 15 residues. Germline V gene sequence: CDR1 LGHNA, CDR2 YNFKEQ. This CDR3 reads CASSQDLAVDTEAFF. The DNA for the CDR3 is TGTGCCAGCAGCCAAGATCTGGCAGTAGACACTGAAGCTTTCTTT.

This clone was recorded at least ten times. This chain links TRBV20-1 with TRBJ2-4; the D gene is possibly TRBD1 (6 bases). This CDR3 contains 14 residues. V was trimmed by 6 bases and J by 1 base, leaving 13 bases between them. Germline-derived CDR1 and CDR2 are DFQATT and SNEGSKA (reference sequence). CDR3 loop: CSAQQGAAKNIQYF. DNA of the CDR3: TGCAGTGCCCAACAGGGAGCCGCCAAAAACATTCAGTACTTC.

This clone was seen at least ten times. This chain uses TRBV4-2 with TRBJ2-6; no clear D. Germline CDR1 reads LGHNA; CDR2 reads YNFKEQ. The CDR3 sequence is 18 residues long. V lost 0 bases and J lost 4, with 16 bases in between. CDR3 nucleotide sequence: TGTGCCAGCAGCCAAGAATTGCGACTCCCCCCGGGGGCCAACGTCCTGACTTTC. Translated, it gives CASSQELRLPPGANVLTF.

Only a few counts were recorded for this clone. The rearrangement links TRBV24-1 to TRBJ2-1; D is perhaps TRBD1 or TRBD2 (5 bases each). The CDR3 extends over 14 amino acids. Trimming removed 7 bases from V and 3 bases from J, with 12 bases in between. Germline CDR1 KGHDR, CDR2 SFDVKD. This CDR3 is CATRERGGYNEQFF. CDR3 coding DNA: TGTGCCACCAGGGAACGGGGCGGCTACAATGAGCAGTTCTTC.

In this sample, this clone turned up many times. The chain has TRBV2 and TRBJ2-5; the match to TRBD2 covers 8 bases. Germline trimming cut 5 bases from V and 4 bases from J; bases unmatched to any gene: 9. Germline V lookup: CDR1 SNHLY, CDR2 FYNNEI. The CDR3 extends over 15 amino acids. The CDR3 DNA is TGTGCCAGCAGTCTTGAGCGGGGGAATCGAGAGACCCAGTACTTC. Encoded protein: CASSLERGNRETQYF. The full variable domain, in which reference TRBV2 and TRBJ2-5 provide the parts outside the CDR3, is EPEVTQTPSHQVTQMGQEVILRCVPISNHLYFYWYRQILGQKVEFLVSFYNNEISEKSEIFDDQFSVERPDGSNFTLKIRSTKLEDSAMYFCASSLERGNRETQYFGPGTRLLVL.

This clone was recorded many times. The J gene is TRBJ1-5, the V gene TRBV7-3; D call uncertain. The V gene's germline CDR1 is SGHTA and CDR2 FQGTGA. The CDR3 loop spans 13 amino acids. V lost 2 bases and J 3 bases, leaving 5 bases between the germline ends. The CDR3 DNA sequence: TGTGCCAGCAGCTTAGACGACAATCAGCCCCAGCATTTT. It encodes CASSLDDNQPQHF.